This T cell receptor beta chain was sequenced for a study of T cell repertoires in cytomegalovirus infection. Study at large: In the study, CMV epitopes included recently identified HLA-C-restricted and well-studied HLA-B-restricted ones. Public signatures in TCR beta pointed to CMV infection and matching HLA type. Study-wide results and limits: Summed frequency of shared TCR beta families picked out CMV carriers who also had the relevant HLA. In two of eight donors, the top clonotype was HLA-C-restricted CMV-specific.

TCRdb redid the calling of the reads with MiXCR, one entry per CDR3 protein. The sample contains hundreds of thousands of distinct CDR3 sequences, approximately 32% of which appear only once. In this sample, this clonotype turned up a few times. Its target is unknown. The V and J ends lost 5 bases and 10 bases, in that order; junction bases with no gene match: 3. The CDR3 runs 11 residues. Germline V gene sequence: CDR1 SEHNR, CDR2 FQNEAQ (reference sequence). Sequencing used cultured CD8+ T cells from PBMCs, obtained from culture after CMV antigen stimulation. This TCR derives from a human donor in good health (CMV status not recorded). Some clones in this sample may be carry-over from other donors' samples. V gene TRBV7-9 combines with J gene TRBJ1-2; 8 bases agree with TRBD1. The CDR3 here is CASSPGQAYTF. The DNA of the CDR3 is TGTGCCAGCAGCCCGGGACAGGCCTACACCTTC.